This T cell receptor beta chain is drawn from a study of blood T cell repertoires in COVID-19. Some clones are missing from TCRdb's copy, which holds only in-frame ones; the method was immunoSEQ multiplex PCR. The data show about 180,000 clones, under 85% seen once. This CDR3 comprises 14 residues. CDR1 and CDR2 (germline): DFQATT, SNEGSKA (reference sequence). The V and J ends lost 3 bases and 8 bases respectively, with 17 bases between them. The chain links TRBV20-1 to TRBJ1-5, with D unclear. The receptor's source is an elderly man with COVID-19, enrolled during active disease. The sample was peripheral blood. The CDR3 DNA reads TGCAGTGCTAGTGGCGGGCTCGGTATTGAGCCCCAGCATTTT. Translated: CSASGGLGIEPQHF.